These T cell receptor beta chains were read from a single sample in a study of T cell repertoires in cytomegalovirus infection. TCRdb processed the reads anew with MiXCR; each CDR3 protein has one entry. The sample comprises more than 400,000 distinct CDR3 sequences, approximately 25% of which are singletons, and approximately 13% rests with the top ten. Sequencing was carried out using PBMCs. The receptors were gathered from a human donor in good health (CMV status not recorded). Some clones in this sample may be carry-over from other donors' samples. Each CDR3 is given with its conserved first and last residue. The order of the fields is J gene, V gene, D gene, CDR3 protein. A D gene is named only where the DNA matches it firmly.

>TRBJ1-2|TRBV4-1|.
CASSQRRKDGYTF
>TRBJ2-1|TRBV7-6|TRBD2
CASILAGGPQNEQFF
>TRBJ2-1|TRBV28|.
CASSRTGVGNEQFF
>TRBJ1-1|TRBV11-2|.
CASSLAGIATEAFF
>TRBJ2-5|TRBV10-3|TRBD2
CAISDGTSGRSIRETQYF
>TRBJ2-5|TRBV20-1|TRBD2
CSAYDTSGSQETQYF
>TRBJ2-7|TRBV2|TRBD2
CASRPLAGGTYEQYF
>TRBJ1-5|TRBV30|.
CAWSPQYSNQPQHF
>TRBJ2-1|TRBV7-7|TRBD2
CASSLFSPGGTAYNEQFF
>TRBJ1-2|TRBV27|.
CASSLSRATYGYTF
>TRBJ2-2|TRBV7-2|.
CASSPLSRGTGELFF
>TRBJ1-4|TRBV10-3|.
CAISDGQKNEKLFF
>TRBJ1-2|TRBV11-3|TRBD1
CASSPGQGILYGYTF
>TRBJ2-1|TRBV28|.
CASSGGPHSYNEQFF
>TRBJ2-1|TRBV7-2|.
CASSPYGIEDNEQFF
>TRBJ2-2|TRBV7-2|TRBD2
CASSSPGLAGTRSGELFF
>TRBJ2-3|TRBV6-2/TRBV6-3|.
CASDWGGTDTQYF
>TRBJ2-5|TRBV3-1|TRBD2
CASSQDSGLAGLETQYF
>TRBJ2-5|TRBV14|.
CASSPEMGAWYQETQYF
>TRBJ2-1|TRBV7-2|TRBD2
CASSRLADNEQFF
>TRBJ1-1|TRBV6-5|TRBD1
CASSSRPGTGGGVSEAFF
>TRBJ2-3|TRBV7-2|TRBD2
CASSLGLAVRDTQYF
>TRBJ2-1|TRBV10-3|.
CASGVGILYNEQFF
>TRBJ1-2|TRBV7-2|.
CASSLAGQTGGYTF
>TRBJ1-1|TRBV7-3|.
CASSSGGDKAFF
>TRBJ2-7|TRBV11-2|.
CASSLDSAAPYEQYF
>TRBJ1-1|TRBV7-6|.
CASSTPGHGKGRTEAFF
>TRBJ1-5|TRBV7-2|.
CASSLGPSGRQPQHF
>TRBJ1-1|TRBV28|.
CASSFRASRAEAFF
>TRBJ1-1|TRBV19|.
CASSIVTGTEAFF
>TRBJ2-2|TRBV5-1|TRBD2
CASSLAASSGPKELFF
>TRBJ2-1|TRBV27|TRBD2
CASSSRLAGGQNEQFF
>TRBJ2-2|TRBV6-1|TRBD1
CASSFTGAAPGELFF
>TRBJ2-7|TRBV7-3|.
CASSPRPGYEQYF
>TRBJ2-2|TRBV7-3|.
CASSRFVAGELFF
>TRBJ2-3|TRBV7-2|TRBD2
CASLTSGWSDTQYF
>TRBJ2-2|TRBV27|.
CASRPSHTGELFF
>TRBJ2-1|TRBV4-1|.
CASSQGSGEQFF
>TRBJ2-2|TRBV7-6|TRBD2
CASSKLAGVRTGELFF
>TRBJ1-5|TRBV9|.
CASSTSGRINQPQLF
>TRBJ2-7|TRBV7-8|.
CASSLGAGTSVAYEQYF
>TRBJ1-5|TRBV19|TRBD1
CASIGDRLNQPQHF
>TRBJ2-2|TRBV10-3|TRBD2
CAIGSGDTGELFF
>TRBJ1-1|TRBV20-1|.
CSARLMRAMNTEAFF